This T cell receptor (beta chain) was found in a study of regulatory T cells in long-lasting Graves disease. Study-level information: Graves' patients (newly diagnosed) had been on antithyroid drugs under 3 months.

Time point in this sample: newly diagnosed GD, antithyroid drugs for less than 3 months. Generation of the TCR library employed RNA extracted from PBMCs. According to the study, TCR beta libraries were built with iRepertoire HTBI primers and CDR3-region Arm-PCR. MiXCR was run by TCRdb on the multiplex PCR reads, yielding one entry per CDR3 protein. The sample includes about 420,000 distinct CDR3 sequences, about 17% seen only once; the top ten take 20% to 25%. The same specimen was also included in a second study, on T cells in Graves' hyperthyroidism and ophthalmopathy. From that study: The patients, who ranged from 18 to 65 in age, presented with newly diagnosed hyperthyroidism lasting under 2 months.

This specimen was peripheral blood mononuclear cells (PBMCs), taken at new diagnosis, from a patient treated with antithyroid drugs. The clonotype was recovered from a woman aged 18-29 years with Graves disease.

CDR3 DNA: TGCAGTGCCAAATATATCACCGGGGAGCTGTTTTTT. This sequence encodes CSAKYITGELFF. V usage is TRBV20-1 and J usage is TRBJ2-2; D call uncertain. Germline V gene sequence: CDR1 DFQATT, CDR2 SNEGSKA (reference sequence). The CDR3 length is 12 residues. V lost 6 bases and J lost 4, with 9 bases in between.